This TCR beta chain was found in a study of monozygotic twins with inflammatory bowel disease (dated by TCRdb to between 2017 and 2020). Context from the whole study: A total of some 30 monozygotic twin pairs were included in the full study, comprising nine German pairs (four IBD-concordant, five IBD-discordant) and 19 IBD-discordant Danish pairs. The search for disease-associated traits relied mainly on comparing, within discordant pairs, IBD patients with their genetically identical healthy co-twins. Each individual had, on average, about 151 000 unique TCRalpha sequences and 181 000 unique TCRbeta sequences available for analysis. General conclusions and limits of the study: Concordant and discordant twins showed no difference in repertoire similarity, possibly because of limited statistical power. Distinction between different T cell subtypes could not be achieved in the analysis. Because patients received different immunosuppressive treatments, the repertoires may have picked up extra background noise and variability between individuals. IBD patients shared fewer clonotypes with other individuals than healthy twins did, most markedly in patients showing signs of disease activity. No single strong signal or clonotype linked to IBD turned up in the results, so the idea that one exists was not supported. Measured by the inverse Simpson index, TCRbeta repertoire diversity was lower in IBD patients than in their healthy co-twins.

Comments on this clonotype: What this receptor recognizes is not known.

The CDR3 contains 14 residues, cysteine and phenylalanine counted. Nucleotide data are not available. CDR1 is given as SEHNR and CDR2 as FQNEAQ, both from the germline V gene (reference sequence). From each donor, a roughly 2.5 ml peripheral blood sample was drawn into PAXgene tubes and stored at -80 degrees C. Without any T cell sorting, total RNA was extracted from whole blood using the PAXgene blood miRNA kit on an automated QIAcube. Peripheral blood from monozygotic twin pairs who were concordant or discordant for inflammatory bowel disease underwent deep TCRalpha and TCRbeta repertoire profiling using unique molecular barcoding. Smoking habits were recorded for all twin pairs, with individuals classified as current, former or never smokers. The method behind the library was 5' RACE. Each TCR library was prepared from 3,500 to 4,500 ng of total RNA. cDNA was synthesized with SMARTScribe reverse transcriptase in eight separate reactions per sample. During cDNA synthesis, template switching introduced unique molecular identifiers that contained a 6-nucleotide sample barcode. Two nested PCRs of roughly 16 and 10 cycles amplified the TCRalpha and TCRbeta cDNA, and bead purification followed each PCR. Before amplification, cDNA was treated with uracil DNA-glycosylase and purified using the QIAquick PCR purification kit. The second PCR was the step at which Illumina TruSeq-compatible adapters and sample-specific barcodes were added. TapeStation and Qubit were used to check library quality and concentration, and around 5 ng of each library went into the pool. Pooled libraries were sequenced on an Illumina HiSeq2500 single-index Rapid Run with 2 x 100 bp reads and custom sequencing primers. In the paper's pipeline: MiGEC version 1.2.6 was used for UMI-based consensus assembly to correct PCR and sequencing errors. V(D)J alignment, clonotype assembly and CDR3 extraction were performed with MiXCR version 2.1.1. To normalise gene usage, clonotype sharing and MAIT/NKT TCR abundance, the analysis used the top 1000, 10 000 and 20 000 clonotypes per sample. After downsampling to 27 000 UMIs, diversity was calculated as the inverse Simpson index using the vegan R package. Paired Mann-Whitney U tests were applied to discordant twin pairs, with Benjamini-Hochberg correction for multiple testing. Once TCRdb had reprocessed the reads, it stored one entry per CDR3 protein sequence and supplied no DNA. TCRdb, not the original authors, processed these V and J calls. The sample's clone listing holds approximately 400,000 distinct CDR3 sequences. Together, the top ten hold roughly 2.6% of the sample.

This sequence uses TRBV7-9 and TRBJ1-5. Sample: blood. The source is a human donor with ulcerative colitis or Crohn's disease, or a healthy co-twin of an affected twin (not recorded which). CDR3 loop: CASSQTDSNQPQHF.